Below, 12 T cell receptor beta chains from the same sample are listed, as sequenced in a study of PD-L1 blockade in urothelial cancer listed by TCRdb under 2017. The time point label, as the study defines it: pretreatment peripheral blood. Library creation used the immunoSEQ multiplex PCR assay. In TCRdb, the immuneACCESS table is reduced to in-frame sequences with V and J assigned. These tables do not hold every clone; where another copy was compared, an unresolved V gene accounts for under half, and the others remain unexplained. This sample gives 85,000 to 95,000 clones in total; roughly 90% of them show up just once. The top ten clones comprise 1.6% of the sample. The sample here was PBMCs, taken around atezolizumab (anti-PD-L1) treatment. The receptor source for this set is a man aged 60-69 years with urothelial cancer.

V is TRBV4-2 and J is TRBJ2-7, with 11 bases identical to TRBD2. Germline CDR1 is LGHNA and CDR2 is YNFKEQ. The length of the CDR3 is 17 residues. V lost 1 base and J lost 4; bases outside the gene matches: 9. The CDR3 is CASSQGASGGIYYEQYF. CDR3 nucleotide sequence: TGTGCCAGCAGCCAAGGGGCTAGCGGGGGGATCTATTACGAGCAGTACTTC.

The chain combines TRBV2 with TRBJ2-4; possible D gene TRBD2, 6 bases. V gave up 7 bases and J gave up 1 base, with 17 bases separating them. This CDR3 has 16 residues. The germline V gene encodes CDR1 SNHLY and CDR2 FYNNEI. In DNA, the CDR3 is TGTGCCAGCACTCCTTCGTCGGGAGCGGCCAAAAACATTCAGTACTTC. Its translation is CASTPSSGAAKNIQYF.

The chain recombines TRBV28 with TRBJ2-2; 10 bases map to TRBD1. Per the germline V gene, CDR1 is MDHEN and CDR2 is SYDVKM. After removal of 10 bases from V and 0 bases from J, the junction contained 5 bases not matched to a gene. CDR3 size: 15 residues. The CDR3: CATMTGGTNTGELFF. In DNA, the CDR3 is TGTGCCACGATGACAGGGGGCACGAACACCGGGGAGCTGTTTTTT.

The CDR3 region has the DNA TGTGCCAGCAGGCCCTCGGGGGGAACTAATGAAAAACTGTTTTTT. Its protein product is CASRPSGGTNEKLFF. The rearrangement uses TRBV6-5 and TRBJ1-4, with D maybe TRBD1 (5 bases). Germline lookup yields CDR1 MNHEY and CDR2 SVGAGI. The CDR3 is 15 amino acids. V was clipped by 6 bases and J by 1 base, with 12 bases between them.

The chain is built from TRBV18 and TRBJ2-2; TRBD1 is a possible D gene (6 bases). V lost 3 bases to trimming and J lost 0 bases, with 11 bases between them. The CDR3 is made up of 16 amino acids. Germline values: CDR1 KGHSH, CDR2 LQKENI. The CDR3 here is CASSPGQIANTGELFF. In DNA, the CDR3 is TGTGCCAGCTCACCCGGACAGATCGCGAACACCGGGGAGCTGTTTTTT.

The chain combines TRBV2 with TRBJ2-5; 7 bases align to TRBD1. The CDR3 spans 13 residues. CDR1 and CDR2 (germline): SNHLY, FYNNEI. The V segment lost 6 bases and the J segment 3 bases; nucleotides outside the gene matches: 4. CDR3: CASSFGQEETQYF. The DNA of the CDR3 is TGTGCCAGCAGCTTCGGACAGGAAGAGACCCAGTACTTC.

The CDR3 DNA is TGCGCCAGCAGCCTTACGAGGCAGGGGCCTTCGAACACCGGGGAGCTGTTTTTT. This codes for CASSLTRQGPSNTGELFF. The chain is built from TRBV4-3 and TRBJ2-2; possibly TRBD1 for D (6 bases). V was pared by 4 bases and J by 0 bases, with 18 bases between. Germline loops: CDR1 LGHNA, CDR2 YSLEER. The length of the CDR3 is 18 residues.

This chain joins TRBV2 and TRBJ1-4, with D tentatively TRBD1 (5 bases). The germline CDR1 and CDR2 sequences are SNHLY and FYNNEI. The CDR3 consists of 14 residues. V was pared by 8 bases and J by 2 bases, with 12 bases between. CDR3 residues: CASAPRVTNEKLFF. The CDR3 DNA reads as TGTGCCAGCGCTCCCAGGGTCACTAATGAAAAACTGTTTTTT.

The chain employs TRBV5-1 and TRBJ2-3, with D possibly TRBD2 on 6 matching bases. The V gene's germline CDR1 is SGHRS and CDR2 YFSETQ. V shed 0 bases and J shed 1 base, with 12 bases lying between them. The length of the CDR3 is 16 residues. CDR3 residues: CASSLAEASGTDTQYF. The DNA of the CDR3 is TGCGCCAGCAGCTTGGCGGAGGCTAGCGGCACAGATACGCAGTATTTT.

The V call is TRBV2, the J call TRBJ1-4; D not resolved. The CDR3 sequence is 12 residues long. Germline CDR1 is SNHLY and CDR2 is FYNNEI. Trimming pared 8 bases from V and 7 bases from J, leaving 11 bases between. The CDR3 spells CASREEVEKLFF. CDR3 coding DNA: TGTGCCAGCCGGGAGGAGGTTGAAAAACTGTTTTTT.

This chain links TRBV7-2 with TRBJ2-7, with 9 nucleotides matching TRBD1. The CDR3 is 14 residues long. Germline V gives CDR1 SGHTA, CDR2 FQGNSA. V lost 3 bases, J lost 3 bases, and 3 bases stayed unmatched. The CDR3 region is CASSLDRGYYEQYF. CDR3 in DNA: TGTGCCAGCAGCTTGGACAGGGGATACTACGAGCAGTACTTC. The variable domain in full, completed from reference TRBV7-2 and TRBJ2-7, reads GAGVSQSPSNKVTEKGKDVELRCDPISGHTALYWYRQSLGQGLEFLIYFQGNSAPDKSGLPSDRFSAERTGGSVSTLTIQRTQQEDSAVYLCASSLDRGYYEQYFGPGTRLTVT.

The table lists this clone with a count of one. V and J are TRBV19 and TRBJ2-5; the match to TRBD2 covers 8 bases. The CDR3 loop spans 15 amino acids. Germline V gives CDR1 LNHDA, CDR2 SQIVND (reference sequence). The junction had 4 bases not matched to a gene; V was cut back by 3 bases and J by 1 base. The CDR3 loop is CASSMASGPQETQYF. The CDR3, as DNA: TGTGCCAGTAGTATGGCTAGCGGGCCCCAAGAGACCCAGTACTTC. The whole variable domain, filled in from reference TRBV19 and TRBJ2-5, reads DGGITQSPKYLFRKEGQNVTLSCEQNLNHDAMYWYRQDPGQGLRLIYYSQIVNDFQKGDIAEGYSVSREKKESFPLTVTSAQKNPTAFYLCASSMASGPQETQYFGPGTRLLVL.